This is a list of T cell receptor beta chains from one sample in a study of blood T cell repertoires in COVID-19. Generated by immunoSEQ multiplex PCR, the TCRdb table keeps only in-frame clones and is missing some. The sample has approximately 300,000 clones, about four fifths seen once. The sequencing sample was made of peripheral blood. The receptor set was obtained from a person aged 65 to 79 with COVID-19, enrolled during active disease. CDR3s include the opening cysteine and the closing phenylalanine or tryptophan. The D gene is left open where the match is weak. Clone size is given for some rows only: seen once, a few or many times, or a class if the clone is expanded.

j_call	clone_size	cdr3_length	v_call	d_call	cdr3_nt	cdr3_aa
TRBJ2-7	-	11	TRBV4-2	-	TGTGCCAGCAGCCAAGGACAGCAGCTGTACTTC	CASSQGQQLYF
TRBJ1-4	once	15	TRBV6-5	-	TGTGCCAGCAGTTACTCGAGGCAGTTTTATGAAAAACTGTTTTTT	CASSYSRQFYEKLFF
TRBJ1-6	-	14	TRBV14	TRBD1	TGTGCCAGCAGCCAGACAGGGGTTAATTCACCCCTCCACTTT	CASSQTGVNSPLHF
TRBJ2-1	once	14	TRBV4-2	-	TGTGCCAGCAGCCAAGGGGGACTGGGTGATGAGCAGTTCTTC	CASSQGGLGDEQFF
TRBJ2-2	-	16	TRBV7-2	TRBD1	TGTGCCAGCAGCTTGTTGGGACAGTCGAACACCGGGGAGCTGTTTTTT	CASSLLGQSNTGELFF
TRBJ1-1	-	16	TRBV4-1	-	TGCGCCAGCAGCCTTGAGGGGGGGCGGATGAACACTGAAGCTTTCTTT	CASSLEGGRMNTEAFF
TRBJ2-7	-	15	TRBV6-2/TRBV6-3	TRBD2	TGTGCCAGCAGTTTCGGTCTAGCGGGAGCTTACGAGCAGTACTTC	CASSFGLAGAYEQYF
TRBJ2-5	-	14	TRBV7-8	TRBD2	TGTGCCAGCAGCCGCCTGGCGGGGGGGGAGACCCAGTACTTC	CASSRLAGGETQYF
TRBJ1-2	-	15	TRBV19	TRBD1	TGTGCCAGTAGCTCCCCGGGACAGGGAATTAATGGCTACACCTTC	CASSSPGQGINGYTF
TRBJ1-1	-	15	TRBV9	-	TGTGCCAGCAGCGTAGGATCAGGGGTCCATAGTGAAGCTTTCTTT	CASSVGSGVHSEAFF
TRBJ2-7	-	19	TRBV5-1	TRBD2	TGCGCCAGCAGCTTGGTTCCGGGAGGTCACTCCACGGGGGTTTACGAGCAGTACTTC	CASSLVPGGHSTGVYEQYF
TRBJ2-7	once	13	TRBV28	TRBD1	TGTGCCAGCCAGACAGGGACGTCCTACGAGCAGTACTTC	CASQTGTSYEQYF
TRBJ1-6	-	16	TRBV5-4	TRBD1	TGTGCCAGCAGCCGAGACCCGGGACAGGGTGATTCACCCCTCCACTTT	CASSRDPGQGDSPLHF
TRBJ2-3	-	15	TRBV3-1/TRBV3-2	TRBD2	TGTGCCAGCAGCCACCTAGCGGGAGCCCCAGATACGCAGTATTTT	CASSHLAGAPDTQYF
TRBJ2-7	-	14	TRBV6-5	TRBD1	TGTGCCAGCAGATGGGGACAGGAAGACTTCGAGCAGTACTTC	CASRWGQEDFEQYF
TRBJ1-1	-	16	TRBV7-3	TRBD1	TGTGCCAGCAGTTCAACACCGGGACAGCAGAACACTGAAGCTTTCTTT	CASSSTPGQQNTEAFF
TRBJ1-1	-	12	TRBV7-9	-	TGTGCCAGCTCTAACAGGGACACTGAAGCTTTCTTT	CASSNRDTEAFF
TRBJ2-2	-	18	TRBV6-4	-	TGTGCCAGCAGTCCGACCTGGGGGGGCCGAACGAACACCGGGGAGCTGTTTTTT	CASSPTWGGRTNTGELFF
TRBJ1-4	once	13	TRBV29-1	-	TGCAGCGTGGGGGGAGCAACTAATGAAAAACTGTTTTTT	CSVGGATNEKLFF
TRBJ1-6	-	15	TRBV7-2	TRBD1	TGTGCCAGCAGCCCACCGGGACAGGGTAATTCACCCCTCCACTTT	CASSPPGQGNSPLHF
TRBJ2-7	-	17	TRBV28	TRBD2	TGTGCCAGCAGTTTAGGGGGACTAGCGGGAGGGCAATACGAGCAGTACTTC	CASSLGGLAGGQYEQYF
TRBJ1-1	-	12	TRBV7-3	-	TGTGCCAGCAGCCCTGGGGCACGGGAAGCTTTCTTT	CASSPGAREAFF
TRBJ2-3	-	13	TRBV30	-	TGTGCCTGGAGTGGAGGGAACACAGATACGCAGTATTTT	CAWSGGNTDTQYF
TRBJ2-3	-	14	TRBV27	TRBD1	TGTGCCAGCAGTTCCCGACAGGGCTTAGATACGCAGTATTTT	CASSSRQGLDTQYF
TRBJ1-4	-	15	TRBV5-1	-	TGCGCCAGCAGCGTTTCACAGGGTCCTAATGAAAAACTGTTTTTT	CASSVSQGPNEKLFF
TRBJ1-5	-	14	TRBV6-6	-	TGTGCCAGCAGAACAGAGGGAGGCAATCAGCCCCAGCATTTT	CASRTEGGNQPQHF
TRBJ1-1	many	15	TRBV19	-	TGTGCCAGTAGCCCCTTCTTTCACGGGAACACTGAAGCTTTCTTT	CASSPFFHGNTEAFF
TRBJ1-1	-	14	TRBV11-2	TRBD1	TGTGCCAGCAGCTTCGGACAGGGAGATACTGAAGCTTTCTTT	CASSFGQGDTEAFF
TRBJ1-4	-	15	TRBV28	TRBD1	TGTGCCAGCAGTTCCCGACAGGGGGCAGGCGAAAAACTGTTTTTT	CASSSRQGAGEKLFF
TRBJ1-1	-	13	TRBV7-9	-	TGTGCCAGCAGCTTAGTGAGGGGGACTGAAGCTTTCTTT	CASSLVRGTEAFF
TRBJ1-1	-	14	TRBV5-1	-	TGCGCCAGCAGCTTGCAGGGGTCGGGCACTGAAGCTTTCTTT	CASSLQGSGTEAFF
TRBJ1-2	-	16	TRBV7-8	TRBD1	TGTGCCAGCAGCTCTGACAAACAGGGGTTAGAGGATGGCTACACCTTC	CASSSDKQGLEDGYTF
TRBJ1-2	-	12	TRBV5-1	-	TGCGCCAGCAGCTCGGGTCAGATAGGCTACACCTTC	CASSSGQIGYTF
TRBJ2-7	-	13	TRBV7-2	-	TGTGCCAGCAGCTTAACAACGGGTTACGAGCAGTACTTC	CASSLTTGYEQYF
TRBJ1-5	-	14	TRBV6-5	TRBD1	TGTGCCAGCAGGTCTTCAGGGGGCGATCAGCCCCAGCATTTT	CASRSSGGDQPQHF
TRBJ2-5	-	16	TRBV7-2	-	TGTGCCAGCACCTTCGAGGGGGTCCGTCTTTGGGGGACCCAGTACTTC	CASTFEGVRLWGTQYF
TRBJ2-7	-	14	TRBV2	-	TGTGCCAGCAGTGGCCGGACAGTTGGCTACGAGCAGTACTTC	CASSGRTVGYEQYF